The rows below give T cell receptor beta chains drawn from one sample of a study of blood T cells in healthy people across ages. TCRdb independently ran MiXCR on the 5' RACE reads; one entry per CDR3 protein. This table holds hundreds of thousands of distinct CDR3 sequences, about 30% found once. Sequencing was carried out using blood. Receptor source: a woman older than 75 in good health. Each CDR3 is given with its conserved first and last residue. Each record gives: D gene, clone size, V gene, J gene, CDR3 protein, CDR3 DNA. A D gene is named only where the DNA matches it firmly. Rows give clone size only sometimes, using once, few, many, or a class for an expanded clone.

>NA|many|TRBV28|TRBJ1-2
CASNANRDYGYTF
TGTGCCAGCAATGCTAACAGGGACTATGGCTACACCTTC
>NA|many|TRBV9|TRBJ2-5
CASSVAGSVETQYF
TGTGCCAGCAGCGTAGCAGGAAGTGTGGAGACCCAGTACTTC
>NA|NA|TRBV24-1|TRBJ2-1
CATSDTSDEQFF
TGTGCCACCAGTGATACCTCGGATGAGCAGTTCTTC
>NA|many|TRBV20-1|TRBJ1-6
CSARATGTPNSPLHF
TGCAGTGCTAGAGCCACCGGGACACCTAATTCACCCCTCCACTTT
>NA|NA|TRBV3-1|TRBJ1-1
CASSQENTEAFF
TGTGCCAGCAGCCAAGAGAACACTGAAGCTTTCTTT
>NA|NA|TRBV4-2|TRBJ2-1
CASSQKLEIRGNEQFF
TGTGCCAGCAGCCAAAAACTAGAGATACGGGGGAATGAGCAGTTCTTC
>NA|few|TRBV7-2|TRBJ1-6
CASSLESFGTGNSPRHF
NA
>NA|NA|TRBV20-1|TRBJ2-2
CSAQVIRGENTGELFF
TGCAGTGCTCAAGTGATCAGGGGCGAGAACACCGGGGAGCTGTTTTTT
>NA|NA|TRBV6-1|TRBJ2-7
CASRIDYEQYF
TGTGCCAGCAGAATAGACTACGAGCAGTACTTC
>NA|NA|TRBV28|TRBJ1-6
CASSPPLSMPLHF
TGTGCCAGCAGCCCTCCCTTATCCATGCCCCTCCACTTT
>TRBD2|many|TRBV5-1|TRBJ2-3
CASSSTSGGAMSDTQYF
TGCGCCAGCAGCTCCACTAGCGGGGGGGCGATGTCAGATACGCAGTATTTT
>NA|NA|TRBV11-2|TRBJ1-2
CASSPSTGINYGYTF
TGTGCCAGCAGTCCTTCTACAGGGATTAACTATGGCTACACCTTC